This paragraph covers one TCR beta chain sequence. Its matching antigen is unknown. The record originates from a study of Tregs in tolerant kidney transplant recipients. Study results and limitations: Findings come from small patient numbers and require larger validation. No direct test of biological reproducibility was done here.

In germline, CDR1 is MNHEY, CDR2 SVGAGI. V was shortened by 0 bases and J by 9 bases, with 18 bases between the two germline ends. The CDR3 spans 16 residues. Only in-frame clones appear in the TCRdb table, and some are missing; sequencing was by immunoSEQ multiplex PCR. The sample yields some 69,000 clones, around 83% seen once. The chain uses TRBV6-5 and TRBJ1-5; maybe TRBD1 (6 bases). This clonotype was obtained from a human donor in good health. The sequenced sample was CD4+ T cells from blood. The chain's CDR3 is CASSYSGGAPGWPQHF. The CDR3 DNA reads as TGTGCCAGCAGTTACTCGGGGGGGGCACCGGGGTGGCCCCAGCATTTT.